The 28 T cell receptor beta chains below all came from one sample that was sequenced in a study of blood T cells in healthy people across ages. With a J-beta primer mix and a sample-barcoded 5' primer, a second PCR ran about 7 to 12 cycles. TCRdb recomputed calls from the 5' RACE reads with MiXCR, one row per CDR3 protein. Of approximately 800,000 distinct CDR3 sequences listed, about 59% are singletons. Source material: blood. The source of these receptors is a man aged 25-45 years in good health.

The chain is built from TRBV4-3 and TRBJ2-6; TRBD1 might be the D (7 bases). Germline CDR1 reads LGHNA; CDR2 reads YSLEER. CDR3 length: 19 amino acids. The ends were cut back, 0 bases at V and 4 bases at J, with 19 bases in the middle. The CDR3 DNA follows: TGCGCCAGCAGCCAAGATCCAGCAGTACAGGGGAGGGGGGCCAACGTCCTGACTTTC. This gives the protein CASSQDPAVQGRGANVLTF.

CDR3 coding DNA: TGTGCCAGCAAGGCTAGCGGGGAAGAGACCCAGTACTTC. Its protein is CASKASGEETQYF. The chain couples TRBV6-5 to TRBJ2-5; TRBD2 matches 9 bases. Trimming removed 7 bases from V and 3 bases from J; junction bases left unmatched: 3. There are 13 residues in the CDR3. Germline CDR1 and CDR2: MNHEY and SVGAGI.

This chain connects TRBV25-1 to TRBJ1-4; possible D gene TRBD1, 5 bases. V was cut by 3 bases and J by 3 bases, with 17 bases left in between. CDR3 length: 17 residues. CDR1 and CDR2 from the germline V gene are MGHDK and SYGVNS. In nucleotides, the CDR3 is TGTGCCAGCAGTGACAGTAGGGGTGCGAGGGCTAATGAAAAACTGTTTTTT. Translating gives CASSDSRGARANEKLFF. The entire variable domain, with the rest obtained from reference TRBV25-1 and TRBJ1-4, is as follows: EADIYQTPRYLVIGTGKKITLECSQTMGHDKMYWYQQDPGMELHLIHYSYGVNSTEKGDLSSESTVSRIRTEHFPLTLESARPSHTSQYLCASSDSRGARANEKLFFGSGTQLSVL.

In its sample, this clonotype was seen a few times. V and J are TRBV28 and TRBJ1-4; the D gene is possibly TRBD1 (5 bases). The V end was cut by 5 bases, the J end by 2 bases, with 12 bases between. Germline CDR1 is MDHEN and CDR2 is SYDVKM. The CDR3 is made up of 15 amino acids. CDR3 in DNA: TGTGCCAGCAGTGCCTGGGACTCGACTAATGAAAAACTGTTTTTT. Its protein is CASSAWDSTNEKLFF.

This clonotype has more than one count but fewer than ten. The rearrangement uses TRBV20-1 and TRBJ1-2; no definite D call. Germline assignment: CDR1 DFQATT and CDR2 SNEGSKA (reference sequence). This CDR3 region has 11 residues. V was shortened by 0 bases and J by 4 bases, with 3 bases between the two germline ends. The chain's CDR3 is CSAREVYGYTF. The DNA of the CDR3 is TGCAGTGCTAGAGAGGTCTATGGCTACACCTTC.

The V and J genes are TRBV15 and TRBJ2-5; 8 bases are shared with TRBD2. Trimming at V came to 5 bases and at J to 11 bases, leaving 16 bases not matched to a gene. The CDR3 is made up of 15 amino acids. The germline gives CDR1 LNHNV, CDR2 YYDKDF (reference sequence). The CDR3 nucleotides are TGTGCCACCAGCTTGACCGGGGGGGTCTACAATGAGCAGTACTTC. Encoded protein: CATSLTGGVYNEQYF.

This clonotype was counted a few times. The rearrangement links TRBV25-1 to TRBJ2-1; D remains ambiguous. Germline-derived CDR1 and CDR2 are MGHDK and SYGVNS. V was trimmed by 6 bases and J by 8 bases, leaving 14 bases between them. The CDR3 is 13 amino acids. The CDR3 region has the DNA TGTGCCAGCAGGATGGACCCAGAGGATGAGCAGTTCTTC. Protein: CASRMDPEDEQFF. Filled out from reference TRBV25-1 and TRBJ2-1, the complete variable domain reads EADIYQTPRYLVIGTGKKITLECSQTMGHDKMYWYQQDPGMELHLIHYSYGVNSTEKGDLSSESTVSRIRTEHFPLTLESARPSHTSQYLCASRMDPEDEQFFGPGTRLTVL.

This clonotype appeared a few times. The gene calls are TRBV27 and TRBJ1-6; D unclear. The CDR3 covers 12 residues. CDR1 is MNHEY and CDR2 is SMNVEV in the germline V gene (reference sequence). Trimming took off 6 bases at V and 7 bases at J, with 7 bases between the two ends. This CDR3 reads CASSTQNSPLHF. The CDR3 DNA reads TGTGCCAGCAGCACCCAAAATTCACCCCTCCACTTT.

This chain connects TRBV12-3 or TRBV12-4 to TRBJ2-7, with D hard to call. V was trimmed by 2 bases and J by 10 bases, leaving 9 bases between them. The CDR3 spans 11 residues. As DNA, the CDR3 is TGTGCCAGCAGTTTAAGATTCGCCCAGTACTTC. Translated: CASSLRFAQYF.

This sequence joins TRBV25-1 and TRBJ2-1, with TRBD1 matching 7 bases. The ends lost 3 bases at V and 4 bases at J; junction bases unmatched: 6. Germline loops: CDR1 MGHDK, CDR2 SYGVNS. This CDR3 is 15 amino acids long. CDR3 DNA: TGTGCCAGCAGTGACTACAGGGGCCTTTACAATGAGCAGTTCTTC. Amino acid sequence: CASSDYRGLYNEQFF.

The V and J genes are TRBV9 and TRBJ2-3, with TRBD2 matching over 13 bases. Losses at the gene ends were 4 bases for V and 4 bases for J; bases not matched to a gene: 6. The CDR3 totals 16 residues. Germline V gives CDR1 SGDLS, CDR2 YYNGEE. The CDR3 DNA follows: TGTGCCAGCAGCATCCGACTAGCGGGGGGCTCAGATACGCAGTATTTT. Translated: CASSIRLAGGSDTQYF. The full variable domain, rest sourced from reference TRBV9 and TRBJ2-3, is DSGVTQTPKHLITATGQRVTLRCSPRSGDLSVYWYQQSLDQGLQFLIQYYNGEERAKGNILERFSAQQFPDLHSELNLSSLELGDSALYFCASSIRLAGGSDTQYFGPGTRLTVL.

This clonotype was counted a single time. A read error may produce the germline difference seen at one junction end. The V gene is TRBV9, the J gene TRBJ1-2; 9 nucleotides line up with TRBD1. CDR1 SGDLS and CDR2 YYNGEE come from the germline V gene. CDR3 length: 16 residues. CDR3 in DNA: TGTGCCAGCAACGTAGGGATTACAGGGGGCGTCTATGGCTACACCTTC. Translated: CASNVGITGGVYGYTF.

CDR3 nucleotide sequence: TGTGCCAGCAGTTACGGGGATAATGAAAAACTGTTTTTT. It codes for CASSYGDNEKLFF. This chain links TRBV6-5 with TRBJ1-4; D is ambiguous. Trimming removed 2 bases from V and 4 bases from J, with 5 bases in between. The CDR3 is made up of 13 amino acids. Germline-derived CDR1 and CDR2 are MNHEY and SVGAGI.

The chain links TRBV7-3 to TRBJ1-1, with D uncertain. Trimming took 5 bases from V and 4 from J, leaving 17 bases between them. The CDR3 runs to 15 residues. From germline, CDR1 is SGHTA and CDR2 FQGTGA. The DNA for the CDR3 is TGTGCCAGCAGCCAAGCGACGGCTGGGATCACTGAAGCTTTCTTT. Its protein product is CASSQATAGITEAFF.

This clonotype appeared a few times. The rearrangement uses TRBV6-5 and TRBJ2-7; the D gene is possibly TRBD1 (5 bases). The CDR3 covers 13 residues. Germline lookup yields CDR1 MNHEY and CDR2 SVGAGI. V was pared by 5 bases and J by 4 bases, with 12 bases between. CDR3 amino acids: CASSMVGVYEQYF. The CDR3 DNA reads as TGTGCCAGCAGTATGGTAGGGGTTTACGAGCAGTACTTC.

The chain joins TRBV27 to TRBJ2-1; no reliable D call. V was shortened by 1 base and J by 5 bases, with 9 bases between the two germline ends. This CDR3 is built from 14 residues. Germline-derived CDR1 and CDR2 are MNHEY and SMNVEV (reference sequence). The CDR3 loop is CASSLFGSHNEQFF. CDR3 in DNA: TGTGCCAGCAGTTTATTTGGGTCCCACAATGAGCAGTTCTTC.

This chain connects TRBV10-3 to TRBJ1-4; 12 nucleotides match TRBD1. The CDR3 covers 15 residues. V shed 3 bases, J shed 8 bases, and the junction held 4 bases outside the gene matches. Per the germline V gene, CDR1 is ENHRY and CDR2 is SYGVKD. In DNA form, the CDR3 reads TGTGCCATCAGTGATGGCGGGACAGGGGGCGAAAAACTGTTTTTT. This translates into CAISDGGTGGEKLFF.

This clonotype was detected many times. J is TRBJ2-3 and V is TRBV15; D is uncertain. V gave up 1 base and J gave up 3 bases, with 11 bases separating them. Germline loops: CDR1 LNHNV, CDR2 YYDKDF (reference sequence). The CDR3 contains 15 residues. In DNA form, the CDR3 reads TGTGCCACCAGCAGAGGCACGTTAGGAACAGATACGCAGTATTTT. Amino acid sequence: CATSRGTLGTDTQYF.

The chain carries TRBV9 and TRBJ2-1, with TRBD2 identical over 10 bases. V dropped 3 bases and J dropped 9; count of bases not matched to a gene: 15. The CDR3 is 17 residues long. The germline CDR1 and CDR2 sequences are SGDLS and YYNGEE. The CDR3 here is CASSDPWESGGAPEQFF. CDR3 DNA: TGTGCCAGCAGCGATCCATGGGAGAGCGGGGGGGCACCTGAGCAGTTCTTC.

In nucleotides, the CDR3 is TGTGCCAGCATTCGGGTCCTGAACACTGAAGCTTTCTTT. Protein: CASIRVLNTEAFF. This sequence joins TRBV6-6 and TRBJ1-1; no clear D gene. The CDR3 sequence is 13 residues long. V was shortened by 7 bases and J by 0 bases, with 9 bases between the two germline ends. From germline, CDR1 is MNHNY and CDR2 SVGAGI (reference sequence).

The CDR3 DNA sequence: TGCAGCGTCCTAACGAACTCAGGCGATGAGCAGTTCTTC. Its translation is CSVLTNSGDEQFF. J is TRBJ2-1 and V is TRBV29-1; no reliable D call. V was shortened by 6 bases and J by 8 bases, with 17 bases between the two germline ends. Per the germline V gene, CDR1 is SQVTM and CDR2 is ANQGSEA. The CDR3 sequence is 13 residues long.

The chain joins TRBV15 to TRBJ1-4; TRBD1 might be the D (6 bases). V gave up 5 bases and J gave up 7 bases, with 17 bases separating them. This CDR3 is 15 amino acids long. Germline V CDR1 and CDR2: LNHNV, YYDKDF (reference sequence). CDR3 protein: CATSSNPGAGEKLFF. The CDR3 nucleotides read TGTGCCACCAGCTCAAATCCAGGGGCAGGTGAAAAACTGTTTTTT. Variable domain in full (rest from reference TRBV15 and TRBJ1-4): DAMVIQNPRYQVTQFGKPVTLSCSQTLNHNVMYWYQQKSSQAPKLLFHYYDKDFNNEADTPDNFQSRRPNTSFCFLDIRSPGLGDTAMYLCATSSNPGAGEKLFFGSGTQLSVL.

This sequence joins TRBV24-1 and TRBJ2-4; 9 bases fit TRBD1. The DNA end is a closer match to TRBJ2-7, so the J assignment may be wrong. The germline gives CDR1 KGHDR, CDR2 SFDVKD. This CDR3 spans 14 amino acids. In DNA form, the CDR3 reads TGTGCCACCAGTCCAGGACAGGGGAACCACGAGCAGTACTTC. Residues: CATSPGQGNHEQYF.

The rearrangement uses TRBV7-2 and TRBJ2-4, with 14 bases lining up with TRBD2. The end of the DNA is better explained by TRBJ2-5, so the J call may be wrong. This CDR3 is built from 18 residues. The V gene's germline CDR1 is SGHTA and CDR2 FQGNSA. DNA for the CDR3: TGTGCCAGTAGCCCCAGACTAGCGGGGGGGCCCCGTCAAGAGACCCAGTACTTC. Amino acids: CASSPRLAGGPRQETQYF.

In regard to this clonotype: One end of the junction fails to match germline, which may point to a read error. V usage is TRBV19 and J usage is TRBJ2-3; D remains unclear. Germline CDR1 and CDR2: LNHDA and SQIVND (reference sequence). The CDR3 has 14 residues. The CDR3 sequence: CASSVDGYTDTQYF. The CDR3 bases are TGTGCCAGTAGTGTAGACGGATACACAGATACGCAGTATTTT.

This clonotype has more than one count but fewer than ten. The rearrangement uses TRBV9 and TRBJ1-6; the D is unclear. This CDR3 is built from 16 residues. Trimming pared 3 bases from V and 5 bases from J, leaving 15 bases between. In germline, CDR1 is SGDLS, CDR2 YYNGEE. In DNA, the CDR3 is TGTGCCAGCAGCGCCAATCCTTCAGCCAATAATTCACCCCTCCACTTT. Protein: CASSANPSANNSPLHF.

The V gene is TRBV19, the J gene TRBJ1-2; D might be TRBD1 (5 bases). Germline values: CDR1 LNHDA, CDR2 SQIVND (reference sequence). V was clipped by 6 bases and J by 5 bases, with 13 bases between them. The CDR3 loop spans 13 amino acids. CDR3 protein: CASSRDGGYGYTF. CDR3 coding DNA: TGTGCCAGTAGCCGGGACGGAGGATATGGCTACACCTTC.

The V call is TRBV20-1, the J call TRBJ2-1; D is unclear. Germline V gives CDR1 DFQATT, CDR2 SNEGSKA (reference sequence). V was pared by 2 bases and J by 6 bases, with 5 bases between. The CDR3 spans 11 residues. CDR3 in amino acids: CSARWVNEQFF. The CDR3 nucleotides are TGCAGTGCTAGATGGGTCAATGAGCAGTTCTTC.